This TCR beta chain appears in the sequencing data of a study of tumor-infiltrating lymphocytes in primary liver carcinoma. A primer matching the constant region was used to make TCR beta cDNA from approximately 0.45 ug of total RNA. Slightly modified ARM-PCR with three nested multiplex PCR rounds yielded TCR beta libraries. The first two PCR rounds, approximately 10 cycles each, used TRBV1-TRBV30 forward primers and a C-beta reverse primer. TCRdb re-analysed the multiplex PCR reads in MiXCR, keeping a single row per CDR3 protein. This table has 320,000 or so distinct CDR3 sequences, over 55% appearing once. Deletions cut 6 bases from V and 3 bases from J, with 14 bases between. The CDR3 consists of 15 residues. Germline V CDR1 and CDR2: SNHLY, FYNNEI. Germline DNA was also extracted, and blood RNA was taken from unsorted whole blood.

The specimen was peripheral blood. This TCR was recovered from a man aged 35-49 years with primary liver carcinoma and hepatitis B virus infection. V and J are TRBV2 and TRBJ1-4; no definite D call. For the CDR3, the DNA is TGTGCCAGCAGAACCCCAAGTTTCGCTAATGAAAAACTGTTTTTT. Its translation is CASRTPSFANEKLFF.